The 13 T cell receptor beta chains in this list originate from one sample, sequenced in a study of T cell repertoires in cytomegalovirus infection. TCRdb analysed the reads with MiXCR anew, one entry per CDR3 protein. The table lists 150,000 to 200,000 distinct CDR3 sequences, 25% to 30% of them singletons. The sequencing sample was made of PBMCs. The source of these receptors is a human donor in good health (CMV status not recorded). Some clones in this sample may be carry-over from other donors' samples.

The rearrangement links TRBV11-2 to TRBJ1-1; TRBD1 matches at 7 bases. CDR1 SGHAT and CDR2 FQNNGV come from the germline V gene. This CDR3 comprises 13 residues. V was pared by 0 bases and J by 6 bases, with 1 base of the junction left unmatched. The CDR3 DNA follows: TGTGCCAGCAGCTTAGATAGGGGGCCTGAAGCTTTCTTT. Translating gives CASSLDRGPEAFF.

This clonotype was counted between two and nine times. The CDR3 bases are TGTGCCACCTGTACGGACACTGAAGCTTTCTTT. Encoded protein: CATCTDTEAFF. The V call is TRBV24-1, the J call TRBJ1-1, with no clear D. The CDR3 covers 11 residues. In germline, CDR1 is KGHDR, CDR2 SFDVKD. V lost 9 bases and J lost 3, with 7 bases in between.

This clonotype was observed a few times. This chain uses TRBV7-8 with TRBJ1-1; D is perhaps TRBD1 (5 bases). The germline V gene encodes CDR1 SGHVS and CDR2 FQNEAQ. V lost 5 bases and J lost 1, with 23 bases in between. This CDR3 has 18 residues. CDR3 loop: CASSQSVGVSLQNTEAFF. The CDR3 nucleotides read TGTGCCAGCAGCCAGTCCGTGGGGGTATCTTTACAGAACACTGAAGCTTTCTTT.

This clonotype was seen more than once but under ten times. This chain uses TRBV7-6 with TRBJ2-7, with TRBD1 identical over 10 bases. J lost 2 bases, V lost 5 bases, and 6 bases had no gene match. Germline V lookup: CDR1 SGHVS, CDR2 FNYEAQ. The CDR3 has 15 residues. Here the CDR3 DNA reads TGTGCCAGCAGCCGGAGGACAGGGGGGACCTACGAGCAGTACTTC. This gives the protein CASSRRTGGTYEQYF.

The chain carries TRBV15 and TRBJ1-1; D remains ambiguous. The germline gives CDR1 LNHNV, CDR2 YYDKDF (reference sequence). V was cut by 0 bases and J by 5 bases, with 7 bases left in between. CDR3 length: 13 amino acids. CDR3 in amino acids: CATSRDQATEAFF. DNA of the CDR3: TGTGCCACCAGCAGAGATCAGGCGACTGAAGCTTTCTTT.

This clonotype was counted only a few times. The chain uses TRBV11-2 and TRBJ1-6; D is unclear. The germline V gene has CDR1 SGHAT and CDR2 FQNNGV. This CDR3 region has 15 residues. V was clipped by 5 bases and J by 7 bases, with 15 bases between them. The CDR3 region is CASSPVGLPNSPLHF. The DNA of the CDR3 is TGTGCCAGCAGCCCAGTAGGGCTTCCAAATTCACCCCTCCACTTT.

Ten or more counts support this clonotype. The rearrangement joins TRBV5-1 to TRBJ2-5; D unresolved. The CDR3 length is 14 residues. Between the trimmed V and J ends, which lost 2 bases and 1 base, there was a span of 9 bases. The germline gives CDR1 SGHRS, CDR2 YFSETQ. CDR3 sequence reads: CASSFSASQETQYF. The DNA for the CDR3 is TGCGCCAGCAGCTTCTCGGCTAGCCAAGAGACCCAGTACTTC.

This clonotype occurred a few times. The rearrangement joins TRBV7-9 to TRBJ2-1; TRBD2 agrees at 11 bases. The germline gives CDR1 SEHNR, CDR2 FQNEAQ (reference sequence). The V segment lost 5 bases and the J segment 6 bases; nucleotides outside the gene matches: 6. CDR3 length equals 15 residues. CDR3 sequence: CASSPRLAGTNEQFF. In DNA form, the CDR3 reads TGTGCCAGCAGCCCAAGACTAGCGGGGACCAATGAGCAGTTCTTC.

This clonotype has a handful of counts. The chain links TRBV12-3 or TRBV12-4 to TRBJ1-4, with no clear D. The CDR3 runs to 12 residues. Trimming stripped 4 bases from V and 8 bases from J, with 8 bases between. The CDR3 region has the DNA TGTGCCAGCAGTTCTGGTAACGAAAAACTGTTTTTT. Protein product: CASSSGNEKLFF.

In this sample, this clonotype turned up a few times. CDR3 loop: CAISESKRSSYEQYF. As DNA, the CDR3 is TGTGCCATCAGTGAGTCGAAAAGGTCCTCCTACGAGCAGTACTTC. The chain carries TRBV10-3 and TRBJ2-7; D call uncertain. Between the trimmed V and J ends, which lost 0 bases and 0 bases, there was a span of 9 bases. The CDR3 consists of 15 residues. CDR1 and CDR2 from the germline V gene are ENHRY and SYGVKD.

This clonotype turned up a few times. The chain employs TRBV28 and TRBJ1-2; TRBD1 is a possible D gene (6 bases). Trimming pared 0 bases from V and 3 bases from J, leaving 8 bases between. This CDR3 contains 14 residues. Germline V gives CDR1 MDHEN, CDR2 SYDVKM. The CDR3 DNA sequence: TGTGCCAGCAGTTTATGGGCAGGGGACTATGGCTACACCTTC. This translates into CASSLWAGDYGYTF.

This clonotype was seen repeatedly, ten times or more. The rearrangement joins TRBV7-9 to TRBJ1-6; D unclear. The CDR3 is made up of 14 amino acids. V lost 1 base and J 7 bases, leaving 8 bases between the germline ends. The germline V gene encodes CDR1 SEHNR and CDR2 FQNEAQ (reference sequence). The CDR3 region is CASSLVGENSPLHF. CDR3 DNA: TGTGCCAGCAGCTTAGTTGGGGAAAATTCACCCCTCCACTTT.

Here the CDR3 reads CASSPRRSGRGNEQFF. The CDR3 region has the DNA TGTGCCAGCAGCCCGCGAAGAAGCGGCCGGGGGAATGAGCAGTTCTTC. V and J are TRBV14 and TRBJ2-1; TRBD2 is a possible D gene (6 bases). Per the germline V gene, CDR1 is SGHDN and CDR2 is FVKESK. Deletions cut 4 bases from V and 7 bases from J, with 20 bases between. The CDR3 length is 16 residues.